These T cell receptor beta chains were read from a single sample in a study of T cell responses to AZD1222 COVID-19 vaccine. Clones were read by immunoSEQ multiplex PCR, and TCRdb kept only the in-frame ones, dropping some. The profile shows about 150,000 clones, about 83% of them singletons. This material consisted of peripheral blood, taken 28 days after the second AZD1222 dose. These receptors all come from an adult who received the AZD1222 COVID-19 vaccine. Each CDR3 is given with its conserved first and last residue. A D gene is named only where the DNA matches it firmly. Only part of the rows carry a size: once, few, many, or a class if the clone is expanded.

v_call: TRBV7-2
j_call: TRBJ2-5
clone_size: .
d_call: .
cdr3_nt: TGTGCCAGCAGCTTAGAGGTCGGCAGGGCTGAAGTGACCCAGTACTTC
cdr3_aa: CASSLEVGRAEVTQYF

v_call: TRBV5-1
j_call: TRBJ2-5
clone_size: .
d_call: TRBD1
cdr3_nt: TGCGCCAGCAGCTTGGCCCGGACAGGCAGGGAGACCCAGTACTTC
cdr3_aa: CASSLARTGRETQYF

v_call: TRBV12-3/TRBV12-4
j_call: TRBJ2-3
clone_size: .
d_call: TRBD2
cdr3_nt: TGTGCCAGCAGGACTAGCGGGGCGGTTACGCAGTATTTT
cdr3_aa: CASRTSGAVTQYF

v_call: TRBV2
j_call: TRBJ2-7
clone_size: .
d_call: TRBD1
cdr3_nt: TGTGCCAGCAGTGACAGGGACAGGGTATCCTACGAGCAGTACTTC
cdr3_aa: CASSDRDRVSYEQYF

v_call: TRBV14
j_call: TRBJ2-7
clone_size: .
d_call: .
cdr3_nt: TGTGCCAGCAGCCAAGACCGAGGACAGTCTCACGAGCAGTACTTC
cdr3_aa: CASSQDRGQSHEQYF

v_call: TRBV30
j_call: TRBJ2-7
clone_size: .
d_call: TRBD1
cdr3_nt: TGTGCCTGGAGTGTACAGGCAGGGGGCTACGAGCAGTACTTC
cdr3_aa: CAWSVQAGGYEQYF

v_call: TRBV7-9
j_call: TRBJ2-3
clone_size: .
d_call: TRBD2
cdr3_nt: TGTGCCAGCAGCTTCCGGACTAGCGGCGACACAGATACGCAGTATTTT
cdr3_aa: CASSFRTSGDTDTQYF

v_call: TRBV4-2
j_call: TRBJ2-1
clone_size: .
d_call: .
cdr3_nt: TGTGCCAGCAGCCCAGAAGGTCCTGAGCAGTTCTTC
cdr3_aa: CASSPEGPEQFF

v_call: TRBV18
j_call: TRBJ2-3
clone_size: .
d_call: .
cdr3_nt: TGTGCCAGCTCCCTAGGGGGCACAGATACGCAGTATTTT
cdr3_aa: CASSLGGTDTQYF

v_call: TRBV4-1
j_call: TRBJ1-3
clone_size: .
d_call: .
cdr3_nt: TGCGCCAGCAGCCAAGTGGGGGCAGGAAACACCATATATTTT
cdr3_aa: CASSQVGAGNTIYF

v_call: TRBV7-2
j_call: TRBJ1-4
clone_size: .
d_call: .
cdr3_nt: TGTGCCAGCAGCTCCCGGGGTTCTCAGGCAACTAATGAAAAACTGTTTTTT
cdr3_aa: CASSSRGSQATNEKLFF

v_call: TRBV6-5
j_call: TRBJ2-7
clone_size: .
d_call: TRBD1
cdr3_nt: TGTGCCAGCAGTACGGGCTGGGACAGCCCGTACGAGCAGTACTTC
cdr3_aa: CASSTGWDSPYEQYF

v_call: TRBV5-5
j_call: TRBJ2-6
clone_size: .
d_call: TRBD1
cdr3_nt: TGTGCCAGCAGCTTGGGGACAGGGTGGTATGGGGCCAACGTCCTGACTTTC
cdr3_aa: CASSLGTGWYGANVLTF

v_call: TRBV5-1
j_call: TRBJ2-3
clone_size: .
d_call: TRBD2
cdr3_nt: TGCGCCAGCAGCTCGGTAGCGGGGGGGCCGAGAACAGATACGCAGTATTTT
cdr3_aa: CASSSVAGGPRTDTQYF

v_call: TRBV7-8
j_call: TRBJ2-7
clone_size: .
d_call: TRBD1
cdr3_nt: TGTGCCAGCAGTGGATTGTCGTCGGGACAGGGGATCGAGCAGTACTTC
cdr3_aa: CASSGLSSGQGIEQYF

v_call: TRBV18
j_call: TRBJ1-5
clone_size: once
d_call: TRBD1
cdr3_nt: TGTGCCAGCTCGCGACAGGGTAGCAATCAGCCCCAGCATTTT
cdr3_aa: CASSRQGSNQPQHF

v_call: TRBV5-1
j_call: TRBJ1-2
clone_size: few
d_call: .
cdr3_nt: TGCGCCAGCAGCTTCGGGAGCCAGTCTGGCTACACCTTC
cdr3_aa: CASSFGSQSGYTF

v_call: TRBV2
j_call: TRBJ1-4
clone_size: .
d_call: .
cdr3_nt: TGTGCCAGCCCCGATGCAACTAATGAAAAACTGTTTTTT
cdr3_aa: CASPDATNEKLFF

v_call: TRBV7-9
j_call: TRBJ1-2
clone_size: once
d_call: .
cdr3_nt: TGTGCCAGCAGTACCGGGACCGGCTATGGCTACACCTTC
cdr3_aa: CASSTGTGYGYTF

v_call: TRBV6-1
j_call: TRBJ1-6
clone_size: .
d_call: .
cdr3_nt: TGTGCCAGCAGTGAAGCGAACCGGGATCGCTCACCCCTCCACTTT
cdr3_aa: CASSEANRDRSPLHF

v_call: TRBV7-9
j_call: TRBJ2-7
clone_size: .
d_call: .
cdr3_nt: TGTGCCAGCAGCTCGGGTGAAGGGGGACACATCGACTACGAGCAGTACTTC
cdr3_aa: CASSSGEGGHIDYEQYF

v_call: TRBV6-1
j_call: TRBJ1-5
clone_size: .
d_call: .
cdr3_nt: TGTGCCAGCAGTGAGGGTGGGAGTCAGCCCCAGCATTTT
cdr3_aa: CASSEGGSQPQHF

v_call: TRBV4-1
j_call: TRBJ1-6
clone_size: .
d_call: TRBD1
cdr3_nt: TGCGCCAGCAGCCAAGACGCGGGACAGGGGGCGATAAATTCACCCCTCCACTTT
cdr3_aa: CASSQDAGQGAINSPLHF

v_call: TRBV5-8
j_call: TRBJ1-2
clone_size: .
d_call: .
cdr3_nt: TGTGCCAGCAGCTTAGGGATCTATGGCTACACCTTC
cdr3_aa: CASSLGIYGYTF

v_call: TRBV19
j_call: TRBJ2-6
clone_size: .
d_call: .
cdr3_nt: TGTGCCAGTAGTATCTTTGGGGGGGCCGGGGCCAACGTCCTGACTTTC
cdr3_aa: CASSIFGGAGANVLTF

v_call: TRBV15
j_call: TRBJ1-1
clone_size: .
d_call: .
cdr3_nt: TGTGCCACCAGCAGACGACAGATGAACACTGAAGCTTTCTTT
cdr3_aa: CATSRRQMNTEAFF

v_call: TRBV7-2
j_call: TRBJ2-7
clone_size: .
d_call: .
cdr3_nt: TGTGCCAGCAGCTTGCAGGGTCCCTACGAGCAGTACTTC
cdr3_aa: CASSLQGPYEQYF

v_call: TRBV15
j_call: TRBJ1-2
clone_size: .
d_call: .
cdr3_nt: TGTGCCACCAGCCCCTCACGGGCCTATGGCTACACCTTC
cdr3_aa: CATSPSRAYGYTF

v_call: TRBV4-2
j_call: TRBJ1-2
clone_size: few
d_call: TRBD1
cdr3_nt: TGTGCCAGCAGCCAGGCCAAGGGGGCATATGGCTACACCTTC
cdr3_aa: CASSQAKGAYGYTF

v_call: TRBV30
j_call: TRBJ1-4
clone_size: once
d_call: TRBD1
cdr3_nt: TGTGCCTGGGGGCGACAGGGGGGTGAAAAACTGTTTTTT
cdr3_aa: CAWGRQGGEKLFF

v_call: TRBV3-1/TRBV3-2
j_call: TRBJ1-3
clone_size: few
d_call: TRBD1
cdr3_nt: TGTGCCAGCAGTCCCGGGACAGGGGTATACTACACCATATATTTT
cdr3_aa: CASSPGTGVYYTIYF

v_call: TRBV27
j_call: TRBJ1-2
clone_size: once
d_call: TRBD1
cdr3_nt: TGTGCCAGCAGCTTTGGGACAGGCGGACTACGTGGCTACACCTTC
cdr3_aa: CASSFGTGGLRGYTF

v_call: TRBV10-2
j_call: TRBJ2-1
clone_size: .
d_call: .
cdr3_nt: TGCGCCAGCAGTGAGCGGCGGGGTGGGGCATACAATGAGCAGTTCTTC
cdr3_aa: CASSERRGGAYNEQFF

v_call: TRBV4-1
j_call: TRBJ2-7
clone_size: once
d_call: TRBD2
cdr3_nt: TGCGCCAGCAGCCAACCGACTAGCGGAGTCTACGAGCAGTACTTC
cdr3_aa: CASSQPTSGVYEQYF

v_call: TRBV18
j_call: TRBJ2-3
clone_size: .
d_call: .
cdr3_nt: TGTGCCAGCTCACCGCCTCAGGGGCGCACAGATACGCAGTATTTT
cdr3_aa: CASSPPQGRTDTQYF

v_call: TRBV3-1/TRBV3-2
j_call: TRBJ2-2
clone_size: .
d_call: .
cdr3_nt: TGTGCCAGCAGCCTAGCTGGGACGAACACCGGGGAGCTGTTTTTT
cdr3_aa: CASSLAGTNTGELFF

v_call: TRBV10-1
j_call: TRBJ1-1
clone_size: .
d_call: TRBD1
cdr3_nt: TGCGCCAGCAGTGGGGGACAGGAGTACGGTGCGAACACTGAAGCTTTCTTT
cdr3_aa: CASSGGQEYGANTEAFF

v_call: TRBV5-4
j_call: TRBJ1-6
clone_size: .
d_call: TRBD1
cdr3_nt: TGTGCCAGCAGCGGCGGACAGGAAAGCTCCTATAATTCACCCCTCCACTTT
cdr3_aa: CASSGGQESSYNSPLHF

v_call: TRBV5-1
j_call: TRBJ2-7
clone_size: few
d_call: TRBD1
cdr3_nt: TGCGCCAGCAGCTTGGGGGCGGCAGGGGGCGAGCAGTACTTC
cdr3_aa: CASSLGAAGGEQYF

v_call: TRBV2
j_call: TRBJ1-1
clone_size: .
d_call: TRBD1
cdr3_nt: TGTGCCAGCAGTCGGACAGGGGTGAACACTGAAGCTTTCTTT
cdr3_aa: CASSRTGVNTEAFF

v_call: TRBV18
j_call: TRBJ2-4
clone_size: .
d_call: .
cdr3_nt: TGTGCCAGCTCACCTCGCCCGACCGGGACAGCCAAAAACATTCAGTACTTC
cdr3_aa: CASSPRPTGTAKNIQYF

v_call: TRBV5-4
j_call: TRBJ1-5
clone_size: .
d_call: TRBD1
cdr3_nt: TGTGCCAGCAACCCAGGGGGCGCTCGGTATAGCAATCAGCCCCAGCATTTT
cdr3_aa: CASNPGGARYSNQPQHF

v_call: TRBV27
j_call: TRBJ1-4
clone_size: few
d_call: .
cdr3_nt: TGTGCCAGCAGTTTAATTGGGGGAGGCGAAAAACTGTTTTTT
cdr3_aa: CASSLIGGGEKLFF

v_call: TRBV30
j_call: TRBJ2-2
clone_size: few
d_call: .
cdr3_nt: TGTGCCTGGAGTACGGGGGCGAACACCGGGGAGCTGTTTTTT
cdr3_aa: CAWSTGANTGELFF

v_call: TRBV29-1
j_call: TRBJ1-1
clone_size: .
d_call: .
cdr3_nt: TGCACCACCCCCGGGTCCCCGGAGGGCACTGAAGCTTTCTTT
cdr3_aa: CTTPGSPEGTEAFF

v_call: TRBV5-1
j_call: TRBJ1-3
clone_size: .
d_call: .
cdr3_nt: TGCGCCAGCAGCTGGGTCGGGGAGCGCTCTGGAAACACCATATATTTT
cdr3_aa: CASSWVGERSGNTIYF

v_call: TRBV3-1/TRBV3-2
j_call: TRBJ1-2
clone_size: .
d_call: .
cdr3_nt: TGTGCCAGCAGCCAATTCGAGTTCTTGGCCTACACCTTC
cdr3_aa: CASSQFEFLAYTF

v_call: TRBV7-2
j_call: TRBJ2-1
clone_size: .
d_call: .
cdr3_nt: TGTGCCAGCAGCTTAGTCGAGACTAGTCACAATGAGCAGTTCTTC
cdr3_aa: CASSLVETSHNEQFF

v_call: TRBV11-2
j_call: TRBJ1-1
clone_size: .
d_call: .
cdr3_nt: TGTGCCAGCAACCGCCACCCCTTCGCGGGTGAAGCTTTCTTT
cdr3_aa: CASNRHPFAGEAFF

v_call: TRBV9
j_call: TRBJ2-5
clone_size: .
d_call: .
cdr3_nt: TGTGCCAGCAGCGGCTTCCCGGGGGACCAAGAGACCCAGTACTTC
cdr3_aa: CASSGFPGDQETQYF

v_call: TRBV6-2/TRBV6-3
j_call: TRBJ2-7
clone_size: .
d_call: .
cdr3_nt: TGTGCCAGCAGTTCTGGGACGGGATCCTACGAGCAGTACTTC
cdr3_aa: CASSSGTGSYEQYF

v_call: TRBV6-5
j_call: TRBJ2-5
clone_size: .
d_call: .
cdr3_nt: TGTGCCATCTCCGGGCTAGGAGCGGAGACCCAGTACTTC
cdr3_aa: CAISGLGAETQYF

v_call: TRBV5-1
j_call: TRBJ2-1
clone_size: .
d_call: .
cdr3_nt: TGCGCCAGCAGCTTGGCAGGCAGCGAGCAGTTCTTC
cdr3_aa: CASSLAGSEQFF

v_call: TRBV5-8
j_call: TRBJ2-5
clone_size: .
d_call: .
cdr3_nt: TGTGCCAGCAGCTTGCGACAAGGGGAGACCCAGTACTTC
cdr3_aa: CASSLRQGETQYF

v_call: TRBV27
j_call: TRBJ2-1
clone_size: .
d_call: .
cdr3_nt: TGTGCCAGCAGTTTTCCCTATTCAAGAGGTGAGCAGTTCTTC
cdr3_aa: CASSFPYSRGEQFF

v_call: TRBV27
j_call: TRBJ1-1
clone_size: .
d_call: TRBD1
cdr3_nt: TGTGCCAGCAGTTCCCAGGGGACAGGGGCAGCTTTCTTT
cdr3_aa: CASSSQGTGAAFF

v_call: TRBV6-4
j_call: TRBJ1-5
clone_size: .
d_call: TRBD1
cdr3_nt: TGTGCCAGCAGTGAACGACAGGGTCGAATGCCCCAGCATTTT
cdr3_aa: CASSERQGRMPQHF

v_call: TRBV4-1
j_call: TRBJ2-5
clone_size: .
d_call: TRBD2
cdr3_nt: TGCGCCAGCAGCCAGGATCACGGGGGGGTGGCAGAGACCCAGTACTTC
cdr3_aa: CASSQDHGGVAETQYF

v_call: TRBV7-2
j_call: TRBJ2-6
clone_size: once
d_call: TRBD1
cdr3_nt: TGTGCCAGCAGCGCGAGACAGGGAAGATTAGGGGCCAACGTCCTGACTTTC
cdr3_aa: CASSARQGRLGANVLTF